Listed below are T cell receptor beta chains from one sample, sequenced in a study of shared clonotypes between healthy human individuals. Produced via immunoSEQ multiplex PCR; TCRdb's table is partial and in-frame only. The sample carries under 750,000 clones, 55% to 75% recorded once. The sample consisted of memory CD4+ T cells sorted from blood. These TCRs come from a woman between 25 and 40 years old in good health. Both conserved end residues are part of each CDR3. Fields, in order: J gene, V gene, clone size, D gene, CDR3 DNA, CDR3 protein. The D gene is left open where the match is weak. Where a row states a size, it is once, few, many or the class of an expanded clone; other rows omit it.

>TRBJ2-7|TRBV18|NA|TRBD1
TGTGCCAGCTCACTGAACAGGGACAGCATGTACGAGCAGTACTTC
CASSLNRDSMYEQYF
>TRBJ1-4|TRBV5-1|once|NA
TGCGCCAGCAGCTTGGCTGACAGGCATGAAAAACTGTTTTTT
CASSLADRHEKLFF
>TRBJ1-5|TRBV19|NA|NA
TGTGCCACCTCGGGGCAGGACGTGATCGGGCAGCCCCAGCATTTT
CATSGQDVIGQPQHF
>TRBJ2-7|TRBV21-1|NA|NA
TGTGCCAGCAGCAACGACCGAACTAGCGGGAGGGCCCTCGACGAGCAGTACTTC
CASSNDRTSGRALDEQYF
>TRBJ2-1|TRBV7-7|NA|NA
TGTGCCAGCAGCTTGTCCCCTCTAGCGTTTCTAAACAATGAGCAGTTCTTC
CASSLSPLAFLNNEQFF
>TRBJ2-1|TRBV2|NA|TRBD2
TGTGCCAGAAGGACTAGCGCCGAGGGTGAGCAGTTCTTC
CARRTSAEGEQFF
>TRBJ2-5|TRBV2|NA|NA
TGTGCCAGCAGGCTGACCGCCAGTGCGGAGACCCAGTACTTC
CASRLTASAETQYF
>TRBJ2-3|TRBV11-2|few|NA
TGTGCCAGCAGCCCGGATCAATCCACGCAGTATTTT
CASSPDQSTQYF
>TRBJ2-7|TRBV7-9|NA|TRBD1
TGTGCCAGCAGCTTATGGACAGGCCTCGGCGAGCAGTACTTC
CASSLWTGLGEQYF
>TRBJ2-5|TRBV7-8|NA|NA
TGTGCCAGCAGCTTAGCGGGTGGTGGTAGGTCCGAGACCCAGTACTTC
CASSLAGGGRSETQYF
>TRBJ2-3|TRBV25-1|NA|NA
TGTGCCAGCAGGGGGATCCTCACAGATACGCAGTATTTT
CASRGILTDTQYF
>TRBJ2-3|TRBV5-1|NA|NA
TGCGCCAGCAGCTTGTCGACAGGCACCACAGATACGCAGTATTTT
CASSLSTGTTDTQYF
>TRBJ2-1|TRBV5-1|NA|NA
TGCGCCAGCAGTCTGAGGGTCGGGGCCGCCTACAATGAGCAGTTCTTC
CASSLRVGAAYNEQFF
>TRBJ1-5|TRBV6-6|NA|NA
TGTGCCAGCAGTTACTTGGATAGCAATCAGCCCCAGCATTTT
CASSYLDSNQPQHF
>TRBJ1-4|TRBV7-9|NA|NA
TGTGCCAGCAGCCCCCAGGAGGGGTCGGTCGAAAAACTGTTTTTT
CASSPQEGSVEKLFF
>TRBJ2-2|TRBV5-1|NA|NA
TGCGCCAGCAGCTTGGCGGCCTCACACACCGGGGAGCTGTTTTTT
CASSLAASHTGELFF
>TRBJ1-1|TRBV7-2|NA|NA
TGTGCCAGCAGGCTTGGGTCCGGGGGTACTGAAGCTTTCTTT
CASRLGSGGTEAFF
>TRBJ1-2|TRBV27|NA|TRBD1
TGTGCCAGCAGTTGGATGGGACAGGCGCCTTATGGCTACACCTTC
CASSWMGQAPYGYTF
>TRBJ1-1|TRBV27|NA|NA
TGTGCCAGCAAGGGGTTCTGGGACACTGAAGCTTTCTTT
CASKGFWDTEAFF
>TRBJ2-1|TRBV10-1|NA|NA
TGCGCCAGCAGTGCACCTGACAGCTCCTACAATGAGCAGTTCTTC
CASSAPDSSYNEQFF
>TRBJ2-1|TRBV20-1|NA|NA
TGCAGTGCGTTAAATTACAATGAGCAGTTCTTC
CSALNYNEQFF
>TRBJ1-2|TRBV7-8|NA|TRBD1
TGTGCCAGCAGCGCCCGACAGGGATCCTATGGCTACACCTTC
CASSARQGSYGYTF
>TRBJ2-3|TRBV30|NA|TRBD1
TGTGCCTGGAACCTAAAAACCGGGACAGGGAGTGGAGATACGCAGTATTTT
CAWNLKTGTGSGDTQYF
>TRBJ2-3|TRBV5-1|NA|NA
TGCGCCAGCAGCTTGGAGCAGAACACAGATACGCAGTATTTT
CASSLEQNTDTQYF
>TRBJ1-3|TRBV15|NA|NA
TGTGCCACCAGCAAAGGGGGAAACACCATATATTTT
CATSKGGNTIYF
>TRBJ2-7|TRBV29-1|NA|NA
TGCAGCGTTGAAGATCAACAAACCGCCTACGAGCAGTACTTC
CSVEDQQTAYEQYF
>TRBJ2-1|TRBV28|NA|TRBD2
TGTGCCAGCACCGCTAGCGGGAGGACCTATGAGCAGTTCTTC
CASTASGRTYEQFF
>TRBJ1-4|TRBV10-2|NA|TRBD1
TGCGCCAGCACAACCGAAGGGACAGGTGAAAAACTGTTTTTT
CASTTEGTGEKLFF
>TRBJ2-6|TRBV18|NA|NA
TGTGCCAGCTCACAGAGCTCTGGGGCCAACGTCCTGACTTTC
CASSQSSGANVLTF
>TRBJ2-3|TRBV2|NA|NA
TGTGCCAGCAGTGAGTTCACCGATACGCAGTATTTT
CASSEFTDTQYF
>TRBJ1-5|TRBV2|NA|TRBD1
TGTGCCAGCAGCCGGGACAGGGGGCATCAGCCCCAGCATTTT
CASSRDRGHQPQHF
>TRBJ2-3|TRBV11-2|NA|NA
TGTGCCAGCAGCTTAGGGCAAGGCTCAGATACGCAGTATTTT
CASSLGQGSDTQYF
>TRBJ1-2|TRBV2|few|NA
TGTGCCAGCAGTGTATGGGGGGAGGATGGCTACACCTTC
CASSVWGEDGYTF
>TRBJ2-7|TRBV5-1|NA|TRBD2
TGCGCCAGCAGCCTTACTAGCGGGAGCGCGTACTTC
CASSLTSGSAYF
>TRBJ2-7|TRBV11-1|many|TRBD2
TGTGCCAGCAGCTCCCAGCGGGATTCCTACGAGCAGTACTTC
CASSSQRDSYEQYF
>TRBJ1-5|TRBV7-2|NA|TRBD1
TGTGCCAGCAGCAATTACAGGGGAAAGGAGCCCCAGCATTTT
CASSNYRGKEPQHF
>TRBJ1-4|TRBV11-2|NA|NA
TGTGCCAGCAGCCTAGGGCAGGGGACTACTAATGAAAAACTGTTTTTT
CASSLGQGTTNEKLFF